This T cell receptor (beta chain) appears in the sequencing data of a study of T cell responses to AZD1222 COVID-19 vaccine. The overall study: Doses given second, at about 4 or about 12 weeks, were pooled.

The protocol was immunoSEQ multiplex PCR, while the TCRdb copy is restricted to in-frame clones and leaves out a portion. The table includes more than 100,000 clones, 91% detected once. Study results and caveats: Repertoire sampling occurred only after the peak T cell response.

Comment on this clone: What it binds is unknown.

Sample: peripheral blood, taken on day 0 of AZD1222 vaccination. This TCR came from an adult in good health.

The CDR3 nucleotides read TGTGCCAGCTCTGCCGACAGGGCATCCTACGAGCAGTACTTC. Translation: CASSADRASYEQYF. The genes are TRBV18 and TRBJ2-7; 7 bases match TRBD1. CDR1 is KGHSH, CDR2 LQKENI, per germline. The CDR3 consists of 14 residues. With V trimmed by 6 bases and J by 1 base, 6 bases remained unmatched.